This TCR beta chain comes out of a study of blood T cells in healthy people across ages. General study results and limits: Long-lived donors carried more naive CD4+ cells and greater diversity than aged donors.

Of note for this clonotype: Its antigen remains unknown. The germline gene is not matched at one end of the junction; a read error may be the cause.

Together with a sample-barcoded 5' primer, a J-beta primer mix was included in a second PCR lasting roughly 6 to 12 cycles. Each CDR3 protein is one row after TCRdb ran MiXCR on the 5' RACE reads. The profile covers 800,000 to 950,000 distinct CDR3 sequences, with almost 30% appearing a single time and roughly 10% taken by the ten largest. This sample also appeared in a second study, on T cells of mothers and their children.

The sequence was collected from a woman aged 40 to 50 in good health. The source material was blood.

The CDR3: CASSFVPGLAIGYNGQFF. CDR3 nucleotide sequence: TGTGCCAGCAGCTTTGTCCCGGGACTAGCGATCGGCTACAATGGGCAGTTCTTC. The rearrangement joins TRBV7-2 to TRBJ2-1; TRBD2 matches 10 bases. Looked up from germline, CDR1 is SGHTA and CDR2 is FQGNSA. CDR3 length: 18 residues.